One and the same sample provided the 15 T cell receptor beta chains below, sequenced in a study of blood T cell repertoires in COVID-19. Some clones are missing from TCRdb's copy, which holds only in-frame ones; the method was immunoSEQ multiplex PCR. The table lists roughly 200,000 clones, 70% to 90% of them singletons. Sequencing was carried out using PBMCs or T cells enriched from blood (not recorded which). The receptors come from a man aged 30 to 39 who had recovered from COVID-19.

The rearrangement uses TRBV6-5 and TRBJ1-1; 9 bases line up with TRBD1. Germline CDR1 reads MNHEY; CDR2 reads SVGAGI. The CDR3 is 13 residues long. The V segment lost 2 bases and the J segment 11 bases; nucleotides outside the gene matches: 6. The CDR3 spells CASSYTGTGNAFF. The CDR3 coding sequence is TGTGCCAGCAGTTACACCGGGACAGGGAACGCTTTCTTT.

CDR3 residues: CSASGTGTGYEQYF. The CDR3 DNA reads as TGCAGTGCTAGTGGAACCGGGACAGGATACGAGCAGTACTTC. The rearrangement uses TRBV20-1 and TRBJ2-7; 8 bases map to TRBD1. V lost 3 bases, J lost 4 bases, and 8 bases stayed unmatched. Germline assignment: CDR1 DFQATT and CDR2 SNEGSKA (reference sequence). The CDR3 has 14 amino acids.

The rearrangement uses TRBV9 and TRBJ1-2, with no clear D. This CDR3 is built from 14 residues. Between the trimmed V and J ends, which lost 0 bases and 4 bases, there was a span of 10 bases. The germline CDR1 and CDR2 sequences are SGDLS and YYNGEE. In DNA, the CDR3 is TGTGCCAGCAGCGTAGATGAGGGAGGCTATGGCTACACCTTC. Protein sequence: CASSVDEGGYGYTF.

The rearrangement links TRBV23-1 to TRBJ1-6, with a weak D call TRBD1 (5 bases). TRBV23-1 is sorted into the ORF group, with uncertain function. Trimming stripped 0 bases from V and 9 bases from J, with 30 bases between. The CDR3 totals 21 residues. In DNA form, the CDR3 reads TGCGCCAGCAGTCAATCTAGGGACTTACCGGGATATCCCACTTTGGGTTCACCCCTCCACTTT. As protein: CASSQSRDLPGYPTLGSPLHF.

The chain employs TRBV11-2 and TRBJ2-7; D gene unclear. The V end lost 5 bases, the J end lost 4 bases, and 9 bases lay between the germline ends. The germline CDR1 and CDR2 sequences are SGHAT and FQNNGV. The CDR3 totals 12 residues. Here the CDR3 reads CASSHAEYEQYF. The DNA for the CDR3 is TGTGCCAGCAGCCACGCCGAGTACGAGCAGTACTTC.

The table lists this clone with a count of one. This chain connects TRBV3-1 (or the pseudogene TRBV3-2) to TRBJ2-2; weak D call: TRBD1 (6 bases). The CDR3 loop spans 16 amino acids. Germline CDR1 LGHDT, CDR2 YNNKEL (reference sequence). V gave up 5 bases and J gave up 2 bases, with 15 bases separating them. The CDR3 DNA sequence: TGTGCCAGCAGCAATACCGGGACACTAAACACCGGGGAGCTGTTTTTT. Translating it yields CASSNTGTLNTGELFF.

The chain carries TRBV5-5 and TRBJ2-1; D perhaps matches TRBD1 (6 bases). Germline V CDR1 and CDR2: SGHKS, YYEKEE (reference sequence). The CDR3 spans 15 residues. V was trimmed by 4 bases and J by 1 base, leaving 12 bases between them. The CDR3 bases are TGTGCCAGCAGCGCATCCGGGACATCCTACAATGAGCAGTTCTTC. It encodes CASSASGTSYNEQFF.

This clone came up a few times. The chain has TRBV11-2 and TRBJ2-3; TRBD2 matches 10 bases. Per germline, CDR1 SGHAT and CDR2 FQNNGV. The CDR3 contains 18 residues. The ends lost 5 bases at V and 0 bases at J; junction bases unmatched: 11. CDR3 region: CASSKSGRASSSTDTQYF. The CDR3 DNA is TGTGCCAGCAGCAAAAGCGGGAGGGCCTCCTCTAGCACAGATACGCAGTATTTT.

This sequence joins TRBV28 and TRBJ2-7; possible D gene TRBD1, 6 bases. V shed 6 bases and J shed 2 bases, with 14 bases lying between them. The CDR3 extends over 14 amino acids. Germline lookup yields CDR1 MDHEN and CDR2 SYDVKM. CDR3 amino acids: CASSMTGAPYEQYF. The CDR3 bases are TGTGCCAGCAGCATGACAGGAGCCCCCTACGAGCAGTACTTC. The variable domain in full, completed from reference TRBV28 and TRBJ2-7, reads DVKVTQSSRYLVKRTGEKVFLECVQDMDHENMFWYRQDPGLGLRLIYFSYDVKMKEKGDIPEGYSVSREKKERFSLILESASTNQTSMYLCASSMTGAPYEQYFGPGTRLTVT.

J is TRBJ2-7 and V is TRBV5-4, with 8 bases matching TRBD1. Per the germline V gene, CDR1 is SGHNT and CDR2 is YYREEE (reference sequence). The CDR3 is 15 amino acids. With V trimmed by 2 bases and J by 5 bases, 9 bases remained unmatched. In nucleotides, the CDR3 is TGTGCCAGCAGCTTAATATCAGGGGGCAGGAACGAGCAGTACTTC. Translation gives CASSLISGGRNEQYF.

The chain combines TRBV7-2 with TRBJ1-1; 8 positions match TRBD1. The germline gives CDR1 SGHTA, CDR2 FQGNSA. The junction had 6 bases not matched to a gene; V was cut back by 4 bases and J by 5 bases. The CDR3 sequence is 14 residues long. CDR3 coding DNA: TGTGCCAGCAGCTCCCGACAGGGGCGGACTGAAGCTTTCTTT. Encoded protein: CASSSRQGRTEAFF.

The rearrangement uses TRBV24-1 and TRBJ1-5, with D perhaps TRBD1 (5 bases). Per the germline V gene, CDR1 is KGHDR and CDR2 is SFDVKD. This CDR3 has 15 residues. Trimming removed 3 bases at V and 7 bases at J, with 15 bases between. The CDR3 loop reads CATSDRRGAGQPQHF. The CDR3 DNA reads TGTGCCACCAGTGATCGGAGGGGCGCGGGGCAGCCCCAGCATTTT.

This chain links TRBV5-5 with TRBJ1-1; D possibly corresponds to TRBD1 (6 bases). The germline CDR1 and CDR2 sequences are SGHKS and YYEKEE (reference sequence). There are 12 residues in the CDR3. Deletions cut 0 bases from V and 8 bases from J, with 8 bases between. The CDR3 nucleotides are TGTGCCAGCAGCTTGGGGACAGACGAAGCTTTCTTT. It translates to CASSLGTDEAFF.

This chain joins TRBV28 and TRBJ1-6; D ambiguous. V was shortened by 11 bases and J by 0 bases, with 11 bases between the two germline ends. This CDR3 comprises 14 residues. Per the germline V gene, CDR1 is MDHEN and CDR2 is SYDVKM. The CDR3 sequence is CAATGGSYNSPLHF. In DNA, the CDR3 is TGTGCCGCAACGGGTGGCTCCTATAATTCACCCCTCCACTTT.

The rearrangement links TRBV28 to TRBJ1-5, with D possibly TRBD1 on 5 matching bases. Trimming took 1 base from V and 5 from J, leaving 18 bases between them. This CDR3 spans 17 amino acids. The germline gives CDR1 MDHEN, CDR2 SYDVKM. CDR3 protein: CASSLFPGYLADQPQHF. The CDR3 bases are TGTGCCAGCAGTTTATTCCCAGGGTATCTCGCCGATCAGCCCCAGCATTTT.